Listed below are T cell receptor beta chains from one sample, sequenced in a study of shared clonotypes between healthy human individuals. The assay was immunoSEQ multiplex PCR, and TCRdb's table has in-frame clones only and misses some. The repertoire has 740,000 or so clones, approximately 73% of them found once; the top ten carry around 2%. Sequenced input: memory CD4+ T cells sorted from blood. The receptors come from a woman aged 25 to 39 in good health. The CDR3 runs from the conserved cysteine through the conserved F or W. A D gene is named only where the DNA matches it firmly. Clone size is given for some rows only: seen once, a few or many times, or a class if the clone is expanded.

CASSTPLANIQYF | TGTGCCAGCAGTACCCCATTAGCAAACATTCAGTACTTC | TRBV28 | NA | TRBJ2-4 | NA
CASSSDPEGYGYTF | TGTGCCAGCAGCAGTGACCCCGAGGGCTATGGCTACACCTTC | TRBV28 | once | TRBJ1-2 | NA
CASSPLAGPNSYNEQFF | TGTGCCAGCAGCCCACTAGCGGGCCCAAACTCCTACAATGAGCAGTTCTTC | TRBV11-2 | NA | TRBJ2-1 | TRBD2
CASSLSGEGTDTQYF | TGTGCCAGCAGTTTAAGTGGAGAAGGCACAGATACGCAGTATTTT | TRBV28 | NA | TRBJ2-3 | NA
CASSRGQEETQYF | TGTGCCAGCTCAAGGGGACAGGAAGAGACCCAGTACTTC | TRBV18 | NA | TRBJ2-5 | TRBD1
CASSERKVTYEQYF | TGTGCCAGCAGTGAGAGGAAGGTTACCTACGAGCAGTACTTC | TRBV2 | once | TRBJ2-7 | NA
CASSLATGAETQYF | TGTGCCAGCAGCTTGGCGACAGGGGCAGAGACCCAGTACTTC | TRBV5-5 | NA | TRBJ2-5 | TRBD1
CASSYEFGVGGELFF | TGTGCCAGCAGTTACGAGTTCGGGGTGGGGGGGGAGCTGTTTTTT | TRBV6-5 | NA | TRBJ2-2 | NA
CASSWLATGFSGNTIYF | TGTGCCAGCAGCTGGCTTGCGACAGGTTTCTCTGGAAACACCATATATTTT | TRBV7-2 | NA | TRBJ1-3 | NA
CASRTGGTNEKLFF | TGTGCCAGCAGAACAGGGGGAACTAATGAAAAACTGTTTTTT | TRBV28 | NA | TRBJ1-4 | TRBD1
CASSQGGGTKGVETQYF | TGTGCCAGCAGCCAAGGGGGCGGGACCAAGGGGGTGGAGACCCAGTACTTC | TRBV5-4 | NA | TRBJ2-5 | NA
CAWTADWGVGNEKLFF | TGTGCCTGGACCGCGGACTGGGGAGTTGGTAATGAAAAACTGTTTTTT | TRBV30 | NA | TRBJ1-4 | NA
CASTEGGGYEQYF | TGTGCCAGCACCGAAGGGGGCGGGTACGAGCAGTACTTC | TRBV5-5 | NA | TRBJ2-7 | TRBD1
CASSGGPRTYYEQYF | TGTGCCAGTAGTGGGGGCCCTCGGACATATTACGAGCAGTACTTC | TRBV19 | many | TRBJ2-7 | NA
CASREGGRTEAFF | TGTGCCAGTAGAGAGGGTGGGCGCACTGAAGCTTTCTTT | TRBV19 | NA | TRBJ1-1 | NA
CASSTWQQETQYF | TGTGCCAGCAGCACCTGGCAGCAAGAGACCCAGTACTTC | TRBV7-2 | NA | TRBJ2-5 | NA
CASTSGTRGNEQFF | TGTGCCAGCACCTCCGGGACTAGGGGTAATGAGCAGTTCTTC | TRBV2 | NA | TRBJ2-1 | TRBD2
CASSSTGVGTNTGELFF | TGCGCCAGCAGCTCAACAGGGGTGGGGACTAACACCGGGGAGCTGTTTTTT | TRBV5-1 | few | TRBJ2-2 | NA
CAWSVRLGQGLEGTDTQYF | TGTGCCTGGAGTGTACGTCTGGGACAGGGATTGGAAGGCACAGATACGCAGTATTTT | TRBV30 | NA | TRBJ2-3 | TRBD1
CASSLGKAQETQYF | TGTGCCAGCAGCTTAGGAAAGGCCCAGGAGACCCAGTACTTC | TRBV7-9 | NA | TRBJ2-5 | NA
CASSLPATSGTSHNEQFF | TGCGCCAGCAGCTTGCCCGCTACTAGCGGGACAAGCCACAATGAGCAGTTCTTC | TRBV5-1 | NA | TRBJ2-1 | TRBD2
CAWSVLGQGAEKLFF | TGTGCCTGGAGTGTACTAGGACAGGGGGCCGAAAAACTGTTTTTT | TRBV30 | NA | TRBJ1-4 | TRBD1
CAVGSRSGEQYF | TGTGCCGTCGGGAGCCGGTCTGGAGAGCAGTACTTC | TRBV6-6 | NA | TRBJ2-7 | NA
CASSAGTITDTQYF | TGCGCCAGCAGCGCCGGGACCATCACAGATACGCAGTATTTT | TRBV5-1 | NA | TRBJ2-3 | NA
CSASSPSSSYEQYF | TGCAGCGCCTCGTCGCCCAGCAGCTCCTACGAGCAGTACTTC | TRBV29-1 | NA | TRBJ2-7 | NA
CASSNSGRSQETQYF | TGTGCCAGCAGCAATAGCGGGAGGTCCCAAGAGACCCAGTACTTC | TRBV2 | NA | TRBJ2-5 | TRBD2
CASSLSRIAKNIQYF | TGTGCCAGCAGCTTATCTCGGATAGCCAAAAACATTCAGTACTTC | TRBV11-2 | NA | TRBJ2-4 | NA
CASSSHARDRANNEQFF | TGTGCCAGCAGCTCTCACGCCCGGGACAGGGCAAACAATGAGCAGTTCTTC | TRBV11-2 | NA | TRBJ2-1 | TRBD1
CASSFRPTSTDTQYF | TGTGCCAGCAGTTTTCGTCCCACTAGCACAGATACGCAGTATTTT | TRBV27 | NA | TRBJ2-3 | NA
CASSLGDSPREQYF | TGCGCCAGCAGCTTGGGGGACTCTCCTCGTGAGCAGTACTTC | TRBV5-1 | NA | TRBJ2-7 | NA
CASSMGQETQYF | TGTGCCAGCTCTATGGGCCAAGAGACCCAGTACTTC | TRBV6-5 | NA | TRBJ2-5 | NA
CASSLIALKTDTQYF | TGCGCCAGCAGCTTGATAGCGTTAAAGACAGATACGCAGTATTTT | TRBV5-1 | NA | TRBJ2-3 | NA
CASSRSATSGLTGELFF | TGTGCCAGCAGCCGAAGCGCGACTAGCGGGTTAACCGGGGAGCTGTTTTTT | TRBV11-3 | NA | TRBJ2-2 | TRBD2
CASSPRGAAGTDTQYF | TGTGCCAGCTCACCACGGGGAGCGGCAGGCACAGATACGCAGTATTTT | TRBV18 | few | TRBJ2-3 | NA
CASSFPDRYNEQFF | TGTGCCAGCAGCTTCCCGGACAGATACAATGAGCAGTTCTTC | TRBV7-9 | NA | TRBJ2-1 | NA
CASSPGLADYEQYF | TGTGCCAGCTCACCGGGACTAGCGGACTACGAGCAGTACTTC | TRBV18 | few | TRBJ2-7 | TRBD2
CASSLAFQGSSYEQYF | TGTGCCAGCAGCTTAGCCTTTCAGGGGAGCTCCTACGAGCAGTACTTC | TRBV11-2 | NA | TRBJ2-7 | NA
CASSYSGTSVHNEQFF | TGTGCCAGCAGTTACTCGGGGACTAGCGTTCACAATGAGCAGTTCTTC | TRBV6-6 | NA | TRBJ2-1 | TRBD2
CASSIQPQGVVEKLFF | TGTGCCAGCAGTATCCAGCCACAGGGGGTGGTTGAAAAACTGTTTTTT | TRBV2 | once | TRBJ1-4 | TRBD1
CASSPLSQRNTEAFF | TGTGCCAGCTCACCACTCTCCCAGAGGAACACTGAAGCTTTCTTT | TRBV18 | NA | TRBJ1-1 | NA
CATLGGNNYNEQFF | TGTGCCACCTTAGGGGGGAACAACTACAATGAGCAGTTCTTC | TRBV6-6 | NA | TRBJ2-1 | NA
CASSLQGYEQYF | TGTGCCAGCAGCTTACAGGGTTACGAGCAGTACTTC | TRBV7-9 | few | TRBJ2-7 | NA
CASSRMDDQPQHF | TGTGCCAGCAGCCGGATGGACGATCAGCCCCAGCATTTT | TRBV2 | NA | TRBJ1-5 | NA
CASSLPRGGSEAFF | TGTGCCAGCAGCTTACCCAGGGGGGGTTCTGAAGCTTTCTTT | TRBV7-9 | NA | TRBJ1-1 | TRBD1
CATSSQMLQGREKLFF | TGTGCCACCAGCAGTCAGATGCTTCAGGGTAGGGAAAAACTGTTTTTT | TRBV15 | NA | TRBJ1-4 | NA